Listed below are T cell receptor beta chains from one sample, sequenced in a study of blood T cells in healthy people across ages. TCRdb analysed the 5' RACE reads with MiXCR anew, one entry per CDR3 protein. The sample consists of about 560,000 distinct CDR3 sequences, 25% to 35% of them appearing once. This sample was shared with a second study, whose subject was T cells of mothers and their children.

The material sequenced was blood. These TCRs come from a boy aged 2 to 10 in good health. CDR3s include the opening cysteine and the closing phenylalanine or tryptophan. A D gene is named only where the DNA matches it firmly. Size is omitted from some rows. Given values are once, few, many or a class for expanded clones.

j_call d_call clone_size v_call cdr3_aa cdr3_nt
TRBJ2-2 NA NA TRBV7-2 CASSYPGGELFF TGTGCCAGCAGTTATCCGGGTGGGGAGCTGTTTTTT
TRBJ2-4 TRBD2 NA TRBV6-6 CASSYSGLAGENIQYF TGTGCCAGCAGTTACTCGGGACTAGCGGGGGAGAACATTCAGTACTTC
TRBJ2-3 NA NA TRBV12-3/TRBV12-4 CASSLPLGEGTDTQYF TGTGCCAGCAGTTTACCACTGGGTGAGGGCACAGATACGCAGTATTTT
TRBJ2-3 NA NA TRBV7-6 CASSLELDETDTQYF TGTGCCAGCAGCTTAGAACTAGATGAAACAGATACGCAGTATTTT
TRBJ2-3 NA NA TRBV5-1 CASQGLTTTDTQYF TGCGCCAGCCAGGGTCTAACTACCACAGATACGCAGTATTTT
TRBJ1-2 NA NA TRBV20-1 CSARGANNYGYTF TGCAGTGCTAGAGGGGCGAATAACTATGGCTACACCTTC
TRBJ2-5 NA many TRBV7-9 CASSLRAEETQYF TGTGCCAGCAGCTTACGGGCTGAAGAGACCCAGTACTTC
TRBJ1-3 NA once TRBV4-1 CASSQGRGNTIYF TGCGCCAGCAGCCAAGGGCGAGGAAACACCATATATTTT
TRBJ2-3 TRBD1 few TRBV27 CASSLYEGALAPDTQYF TGTGCCAGCAGTTTATATGAGGGGGCGCTTGCCCCAGATACGCAGTATTTT
TRBJ2-7 TRBD2 NA TRBV7-9 CASSLTGLPRDEQYF TGTGCCAGCAGCTTAACGGGACTACCTAGGGACGAGCAGTACTTC
TRBJ1-3 NA NA TRBV3-1 CASSQRGYGNTIYF TGTGCCAGCAGCCAGAGGGGTTATGGAAACACCATATATTTT
TRBJ1-4 NA many TRBV29-1 CSVQQGSGEKLFF TGCAGCGTGCAACAGGGATCAGGTGAAAAACTGTTTTTT
TRBJ2-7 NA many TRBV5-5 CASSLGYYEQYF TGTGCCAGCAGCTTGGGGTACTACGAGCAGTACTTC
TRBJ1-2 TRBD1 NA TRBV7-3 CASSPDRIGHGYTF TGTGCCAGCAGCCCGGACAGGATCGGACATGGCTACACCTTC
TRBJ2-3 TRBD2 NA TRBV20-1 CSASGTIHFTDTQYF TGCAGTGCCTCCGGGACTATCCATTTCACAGATACGCAGTATTTT